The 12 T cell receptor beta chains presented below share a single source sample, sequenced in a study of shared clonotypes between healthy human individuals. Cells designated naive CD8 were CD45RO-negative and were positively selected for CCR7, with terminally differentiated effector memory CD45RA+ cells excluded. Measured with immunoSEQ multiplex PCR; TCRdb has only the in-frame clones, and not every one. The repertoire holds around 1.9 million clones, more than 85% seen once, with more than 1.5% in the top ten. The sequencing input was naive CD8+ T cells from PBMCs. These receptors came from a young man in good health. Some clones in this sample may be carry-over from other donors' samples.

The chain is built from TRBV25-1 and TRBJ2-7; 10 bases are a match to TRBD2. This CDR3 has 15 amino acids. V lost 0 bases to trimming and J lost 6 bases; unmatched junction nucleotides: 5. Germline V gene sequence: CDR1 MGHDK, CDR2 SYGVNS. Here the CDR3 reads CASSEYLAGEGEQYF. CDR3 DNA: TGTGCCAGCAGTGAATACCTAGCGGGAGAGGGCGAGCAGTACTTC.

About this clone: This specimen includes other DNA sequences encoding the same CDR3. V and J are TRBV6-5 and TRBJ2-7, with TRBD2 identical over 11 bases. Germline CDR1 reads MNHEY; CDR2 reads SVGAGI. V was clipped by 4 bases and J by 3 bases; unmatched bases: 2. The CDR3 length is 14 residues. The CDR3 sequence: CASSFTSGSYEQYF. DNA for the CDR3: TGTGCCAGCAGTTTCACTAGCGGGAGCTACGAGCAGTACTTC.

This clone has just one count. CDR3 DNA: TGTGCCAGCAGTTCAACTCATGGTGACAGGGACGACGAGCAGTACTTC. The encoded protein is CASSSTHGDRDDEQYF. The chain couples TRBV7-9 to TRBJ2-7, with TRBD1 identical over 7 bases. Germline V gene lookup returns CDR1 SEHNR and CDR2 FQNEAQ (reference sequence). Losses at the gene ends were 6 bases for V and 5 bases for J; bases not matched to a gene: 16. There are 16 residues in the CDR3.

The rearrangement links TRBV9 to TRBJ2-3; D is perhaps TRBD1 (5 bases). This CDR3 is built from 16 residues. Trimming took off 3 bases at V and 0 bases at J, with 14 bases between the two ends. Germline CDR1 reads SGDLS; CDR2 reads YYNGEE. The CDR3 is CASSGGKAASTDTQYF. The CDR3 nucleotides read TGTGCCAGCAGCGGGGGCAAGGCTGCTAGCACAGATACGCAGTATTTT.

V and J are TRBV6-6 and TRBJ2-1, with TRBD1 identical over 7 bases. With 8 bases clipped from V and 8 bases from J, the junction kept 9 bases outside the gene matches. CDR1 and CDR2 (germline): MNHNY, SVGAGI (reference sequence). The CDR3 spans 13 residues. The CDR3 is CASAEDRAYEQFF. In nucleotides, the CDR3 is TGTGCCAGCGCCGAAGACAGGGCGTATGAGCAGTTCTTC.

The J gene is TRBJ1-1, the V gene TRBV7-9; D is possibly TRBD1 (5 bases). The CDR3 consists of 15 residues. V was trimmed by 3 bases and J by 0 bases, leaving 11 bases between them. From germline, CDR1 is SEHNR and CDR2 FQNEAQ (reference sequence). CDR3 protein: CASSLPDSLNTEAFF. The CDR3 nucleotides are TGTGCCAGCAGCTTGCCTGACAGCTTGAACACTGAAGCTTTCTTT.

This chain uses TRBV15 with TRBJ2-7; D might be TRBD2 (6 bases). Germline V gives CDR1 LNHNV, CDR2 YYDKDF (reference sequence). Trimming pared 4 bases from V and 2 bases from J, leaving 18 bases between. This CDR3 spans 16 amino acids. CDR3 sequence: CATSTLGGVETYEQYF. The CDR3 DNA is TGTGCCACCAGCACTTTGGGGGGAGTGGAGACCTACGAGCAGTACTTC.

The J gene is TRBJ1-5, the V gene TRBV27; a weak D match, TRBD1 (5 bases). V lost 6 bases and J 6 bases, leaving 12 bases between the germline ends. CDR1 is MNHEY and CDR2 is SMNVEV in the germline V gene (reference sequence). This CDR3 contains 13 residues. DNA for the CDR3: TGTGCCAGCAGCCCCGGACAAGCTCAGCCCCAGCATTTT. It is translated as CASSPGQAQPQHF.

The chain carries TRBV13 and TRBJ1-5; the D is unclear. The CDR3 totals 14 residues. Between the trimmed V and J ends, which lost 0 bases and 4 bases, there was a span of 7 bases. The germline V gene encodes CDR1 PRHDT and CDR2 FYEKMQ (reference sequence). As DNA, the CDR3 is TGTGCCAGCAGCTTAGGTTCGGGGAATCAGCCCCAGCATTTT. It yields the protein CASSLGSGNQPQHF. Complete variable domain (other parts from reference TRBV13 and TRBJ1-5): AAGVIQSPRHLIKEKRETATLKCYPIPRHDTVYWYQQGPGQDPQFLISFYEKMQSDKGSIPDRFSAQQFSDYHSELNMSSLELGDSALYFCASSLGSGNQPQHFGDGTRLSIL.

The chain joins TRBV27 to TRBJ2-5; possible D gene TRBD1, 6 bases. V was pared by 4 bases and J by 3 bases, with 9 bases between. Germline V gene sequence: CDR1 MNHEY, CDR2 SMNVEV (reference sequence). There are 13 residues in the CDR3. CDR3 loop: CASSSYREETQYF. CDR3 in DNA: TGTGCCAGCAGTTCCTACAGGGAAGAGACCCAGTACTTC.

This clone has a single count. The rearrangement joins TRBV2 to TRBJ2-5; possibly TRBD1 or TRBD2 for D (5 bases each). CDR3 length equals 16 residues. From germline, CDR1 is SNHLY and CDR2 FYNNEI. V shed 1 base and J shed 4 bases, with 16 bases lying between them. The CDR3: CASSEGGTWGLETQYF. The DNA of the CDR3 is TGTGCCAGCAGTGAAGGGGGAACGTGGGGGTTAGAGACCCAGTACTTC.

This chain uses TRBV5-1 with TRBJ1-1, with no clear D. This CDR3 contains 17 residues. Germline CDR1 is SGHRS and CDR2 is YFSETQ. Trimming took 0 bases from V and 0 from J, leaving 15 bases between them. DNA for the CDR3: TGCGCCAGCAGCTTGGTCTCGGGTGGGCCATTGAACACTGAAGCTTTCTTT. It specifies CASSLVSGGPLNTEAFF.